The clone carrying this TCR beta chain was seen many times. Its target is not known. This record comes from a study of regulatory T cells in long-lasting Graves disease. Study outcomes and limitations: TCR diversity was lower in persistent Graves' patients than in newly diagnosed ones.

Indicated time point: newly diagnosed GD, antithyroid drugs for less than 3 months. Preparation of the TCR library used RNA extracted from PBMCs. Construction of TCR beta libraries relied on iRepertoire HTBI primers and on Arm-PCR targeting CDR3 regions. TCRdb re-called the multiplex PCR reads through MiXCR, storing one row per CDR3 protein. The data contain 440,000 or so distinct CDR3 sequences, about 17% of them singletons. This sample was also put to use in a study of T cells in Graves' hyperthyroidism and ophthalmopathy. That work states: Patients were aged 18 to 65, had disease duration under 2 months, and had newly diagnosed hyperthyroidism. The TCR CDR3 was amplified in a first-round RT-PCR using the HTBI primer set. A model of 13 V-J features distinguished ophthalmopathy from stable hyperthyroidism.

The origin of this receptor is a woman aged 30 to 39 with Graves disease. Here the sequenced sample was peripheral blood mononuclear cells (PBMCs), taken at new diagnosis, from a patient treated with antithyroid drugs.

For the CDR3, the DNA is TGTGCCAGCAGCCCAAACAGAAGGGGGGCGAAACCCTACGAGCAGTACTTC. As protein: CASSPNRRGAKPYEQYF. The chain uses TRBV28 and TRBJ2-7; D possibly matches TRBD1 or TRBD2 (6 bases each). Germline CDR1 and CDR2: MDHEN and SYDVKM. This CDR3 contains 17 residues. V lost 6 bases to trimming and J lost 2 bases, with 23 bases between them.